This T cell receptor beta chain was observed in a study of T cell changes during pregnancy in multiple sclerosis. The CDR3 is 13 residues long. Per the germline V gene, CDR1 is MDHEN and CDR2 is SYDVKM. V dropped 6 bases and J dropped 0 bases, with 6 bases sitting between them. Measured with immunoSEQ multiplex PCR; TCRdb has only the in-frame clones, and not every one. The table lists approximately 28,000 clones, around 90% of them singletons. This chain links TRBV28 with TRBJ1-5; D call uncertain. The input for sequencing was CD8+ T cells from peripheral blood mononuclear cells, taken before pregnancy. This receptor was obtained from a female donor with multiple sclerosis, enrolled in a pregnancy study. Here the CDR3 reads CASSVYSNQPQHF. CDR3 DNA sequence: TGTGCCAGCAGCGTTTATAGCAATCAGCCCCAGCATTTT.